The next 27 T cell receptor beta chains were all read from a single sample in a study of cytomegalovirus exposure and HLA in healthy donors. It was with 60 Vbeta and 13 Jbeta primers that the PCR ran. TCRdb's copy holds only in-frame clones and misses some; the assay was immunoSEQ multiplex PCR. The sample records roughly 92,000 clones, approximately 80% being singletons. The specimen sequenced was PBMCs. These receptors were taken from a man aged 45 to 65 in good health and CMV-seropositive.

CDR3 sequence reads: CASSLKADYTYEQYF. The CDR3 bases are TGTGCCAGCAGCTTAAAAGCGGACTACACCTACGAGCAGTACTTC. V is TRBV7-3 and J is TRBJ2-7, with a tentative D call TRBD2 (6 bases). CDR3 length equals 15 residues. The V and J ends lost 1 base and 2 bases respectively, with 12 bases between them. Germline V gives CDR1 SGHTA, CDR2 FQGTGA.

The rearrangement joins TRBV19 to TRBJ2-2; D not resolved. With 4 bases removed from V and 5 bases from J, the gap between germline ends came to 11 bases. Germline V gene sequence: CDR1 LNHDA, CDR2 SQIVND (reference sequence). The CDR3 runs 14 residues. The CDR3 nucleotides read TGTGCCAGTAGTAATCGACCGAGGACCGGGGAGCTGTTTTTT. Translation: CASSNRPRTGELFF.

The CDR3 region is CASSPGTSGRTSYEQYF. CDR3 nucleotide sequence: TGTGCCAGCAGTCCCGGGACTAGCGGGAGGACTTCCTACGAGCAGTACTTC. The rearrangement joins TRBV2 to TRBJ2-7; 15 positions agree with TRBD2. Trimming at V came to 5 bases and at J to 1 base, leaving 6 bases not matched to a gene. CDR1 is SNHLY, CDR2 FYNNEI, per germline. This CDR3 comprises 17 residues.

CDR3 coding DNA: TGCGCCAGCAGCTTGACAGGGATGAACACTGAAGCTTTCTTT. This sequence encodes CASSLTGMNTEAFF. The chain couples TRBV5-1 to TRBJ1-1, with D possibly being TRBD1 (6 bases). This CDR3 spans 14 amino acids. CDR1 and CDR2 (germline): SGHRS, YFSETQ. V lost 1 base to trimming and J lost 0 bases, with 7 bases between them.

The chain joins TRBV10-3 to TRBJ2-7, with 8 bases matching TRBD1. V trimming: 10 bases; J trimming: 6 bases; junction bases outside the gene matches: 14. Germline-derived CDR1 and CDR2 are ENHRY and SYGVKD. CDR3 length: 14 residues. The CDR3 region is CATAPDRASCEQYF. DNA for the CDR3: TGTGCCACCGCACCGGACAGGGCGAGCTGCGAGCAGTACTTC.

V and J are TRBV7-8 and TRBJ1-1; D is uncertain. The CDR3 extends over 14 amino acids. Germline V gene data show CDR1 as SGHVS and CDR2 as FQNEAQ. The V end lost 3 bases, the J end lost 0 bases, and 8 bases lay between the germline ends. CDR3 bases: TGTGCCAGCAGCTTGGGCAGGCTGAACACTGAAGCTTTCTTT. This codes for CASSLGRLNTEAFF.

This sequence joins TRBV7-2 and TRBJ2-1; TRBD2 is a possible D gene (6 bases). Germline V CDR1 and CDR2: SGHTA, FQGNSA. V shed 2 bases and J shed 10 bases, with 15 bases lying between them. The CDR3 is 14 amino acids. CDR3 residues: CASSLNGRKGEQFF. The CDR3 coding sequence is TGTGCCAGCAGCTTAAACGGGAGAAAGGGAGAGCAGTTCTTC.

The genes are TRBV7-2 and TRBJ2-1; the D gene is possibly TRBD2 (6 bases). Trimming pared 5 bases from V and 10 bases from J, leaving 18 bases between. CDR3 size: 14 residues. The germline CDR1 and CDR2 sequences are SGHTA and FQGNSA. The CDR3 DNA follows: TGTGCCAGCAGCCTCCAAGGGGACTCCTACGAGCAGTTCTTC. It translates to CASSLQGDSYEQFF.

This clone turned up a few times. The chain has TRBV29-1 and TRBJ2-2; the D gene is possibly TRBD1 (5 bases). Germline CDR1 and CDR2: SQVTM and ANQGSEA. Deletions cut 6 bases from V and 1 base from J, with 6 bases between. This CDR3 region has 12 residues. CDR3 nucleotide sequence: TGCAGCGTCGACAGGAACACCGGGGAGCTGTTTTTT. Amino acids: CSVDRNTGELFF.

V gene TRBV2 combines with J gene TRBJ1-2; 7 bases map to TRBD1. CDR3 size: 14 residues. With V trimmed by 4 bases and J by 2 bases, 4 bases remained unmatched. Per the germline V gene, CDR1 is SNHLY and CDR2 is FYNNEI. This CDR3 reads CASSAQGQNYGYTF. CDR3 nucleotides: TGTGCCAGCAGTGCACAGGGGCAGAACTATGGCTACACCTTC.

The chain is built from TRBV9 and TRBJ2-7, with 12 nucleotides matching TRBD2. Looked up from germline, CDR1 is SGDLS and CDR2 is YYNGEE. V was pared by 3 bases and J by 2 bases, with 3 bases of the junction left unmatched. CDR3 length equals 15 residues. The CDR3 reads CASSEGLAGPYEQYF. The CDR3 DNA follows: TGTGCCAGCAGCGAGGGACTAGCGGGCCCCTACGAGCAGTACTTC.

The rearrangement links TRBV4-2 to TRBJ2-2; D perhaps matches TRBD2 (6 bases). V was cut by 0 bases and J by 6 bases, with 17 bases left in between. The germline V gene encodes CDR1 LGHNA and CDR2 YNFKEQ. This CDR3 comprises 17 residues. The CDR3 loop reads CASSQDLEGREAGELFF. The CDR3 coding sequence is TGTGCCAGCAGCCAAGACTTGGAGGGCCGAGAGGCCGGGGAGCTGTTTTTT.

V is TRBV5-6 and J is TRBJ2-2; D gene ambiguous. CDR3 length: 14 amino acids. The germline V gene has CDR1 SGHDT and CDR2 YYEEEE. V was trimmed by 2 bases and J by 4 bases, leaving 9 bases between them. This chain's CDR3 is CASSLGGATGELFF. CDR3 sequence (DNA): TGTGCCAGCAGCTTAGGCGGCGCCACCGGGGAGCTGTTTTTT.

The CDR3 here is CASSFLGASTDTQYF. The CDR3 DNA sequence: TGTGCCAGCAGCTTTCTAGGGGCTAGCACAGATACGCAGTATTTT. The genes are TRBV7-9 and TRBJ2-3, with D possibly TRBD1 on 5 matching bases. The CDR3 consists of 15 residues. Trimming shortened V by 3 bases and J by 0 bases, and 10 bases separated the two germline ends. The germline V gene encodes CDR1 SEHNR and CDR2 FQNEAQ (reference sequence).

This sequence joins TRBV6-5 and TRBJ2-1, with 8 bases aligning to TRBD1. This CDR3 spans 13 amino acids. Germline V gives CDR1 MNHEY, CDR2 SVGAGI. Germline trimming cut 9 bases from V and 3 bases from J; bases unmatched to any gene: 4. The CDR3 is CASQDRVYNEQFF. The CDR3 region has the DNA TGTGCCAGTCAGGACAGGGTCTACAATGAGCAGTTCTTC.

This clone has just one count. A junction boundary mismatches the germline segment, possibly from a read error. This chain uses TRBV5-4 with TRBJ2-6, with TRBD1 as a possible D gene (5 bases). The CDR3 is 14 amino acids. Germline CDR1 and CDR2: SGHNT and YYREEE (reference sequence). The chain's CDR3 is CASSFDSGANGLTF. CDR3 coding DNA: TGTGCCAGCAGCTTTGACTCTGGGGCCAACGGCCTGACTTTC. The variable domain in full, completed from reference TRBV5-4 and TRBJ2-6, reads ETGVTQSPTHLIKTRGQQVTLRCSSQSGHNTVSWYQQALGQGPQFIFQYYREEENGRGNFPPRFSGLQFPNYSSELNVNALELDDSALYLCASSFDSGANGLTFGAGSRLTVL.

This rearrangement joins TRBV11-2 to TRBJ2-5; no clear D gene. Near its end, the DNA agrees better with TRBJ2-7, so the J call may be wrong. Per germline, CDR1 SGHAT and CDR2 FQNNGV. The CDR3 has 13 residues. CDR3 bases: TGTGCCAGCAGCTTAGATTTTTCCTACGAGCAGTACTTC. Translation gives CASSLDFSYEQYF.

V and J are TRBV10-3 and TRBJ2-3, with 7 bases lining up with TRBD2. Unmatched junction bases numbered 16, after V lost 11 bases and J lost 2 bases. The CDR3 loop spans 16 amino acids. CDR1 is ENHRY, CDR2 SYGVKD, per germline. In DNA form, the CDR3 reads TGTGCCTCCCCGGGGGTGGCTAGCGGTAACACAGATACGCAGTATTTT. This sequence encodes CASPGVASGNTDTQYF.

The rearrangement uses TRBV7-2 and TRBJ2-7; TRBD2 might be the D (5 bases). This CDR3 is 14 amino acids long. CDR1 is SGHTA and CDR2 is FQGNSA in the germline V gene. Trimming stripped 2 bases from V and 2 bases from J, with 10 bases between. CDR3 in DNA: TGTGCCAGCAGCTTACGTCGCGGGCCCTACGAGCAGTACTTC. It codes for CASSLRRGPYEQYF.

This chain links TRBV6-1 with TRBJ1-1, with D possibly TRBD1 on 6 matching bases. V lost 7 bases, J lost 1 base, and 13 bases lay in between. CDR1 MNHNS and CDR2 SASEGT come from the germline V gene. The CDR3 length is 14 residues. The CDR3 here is CASISGQQNTEAFF. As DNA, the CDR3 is TGTGCCAGCATCTCGGGACAACAGAACACTGAAGCTTTCTTT.

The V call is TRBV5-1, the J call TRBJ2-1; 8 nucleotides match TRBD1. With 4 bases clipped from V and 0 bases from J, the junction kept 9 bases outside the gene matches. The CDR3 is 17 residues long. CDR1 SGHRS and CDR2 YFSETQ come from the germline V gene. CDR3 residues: CASSPPGTGRSYNEQFF. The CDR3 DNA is TGCGCCAGCAGCCCGCCCGGGACAGGACGCTCCTACAATGAGCAGTTCTTC.

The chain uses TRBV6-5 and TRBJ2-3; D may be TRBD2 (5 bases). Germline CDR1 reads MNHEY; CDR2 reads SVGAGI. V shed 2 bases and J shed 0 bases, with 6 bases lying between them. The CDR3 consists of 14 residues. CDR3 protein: CASSYRESTDTQYF. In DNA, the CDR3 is TGTGCCAGCAGTTACAGGGAGAGCACAGATACGCAGTATTTT.

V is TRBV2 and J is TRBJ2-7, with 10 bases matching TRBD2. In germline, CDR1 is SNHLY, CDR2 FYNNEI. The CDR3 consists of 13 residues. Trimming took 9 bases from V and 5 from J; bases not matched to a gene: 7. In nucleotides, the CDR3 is TGTGCCAGTTATGAGCGGGAGGGCCACGAGCAGTACTTC. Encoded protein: CASYEREGHEQYF.

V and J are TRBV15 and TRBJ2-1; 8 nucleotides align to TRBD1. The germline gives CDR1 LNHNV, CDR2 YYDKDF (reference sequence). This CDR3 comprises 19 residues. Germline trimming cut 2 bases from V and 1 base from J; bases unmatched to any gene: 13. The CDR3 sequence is CATSRPRQGQAGSYNEQFF. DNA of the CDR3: TGTGCCACCAGCAGACCACGACAGGGGCAGGCGGGTTCCTACAATGAGCAGTTCTTC. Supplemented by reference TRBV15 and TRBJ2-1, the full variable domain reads DAMVIQNPRYQVTQFGKPVTLSCSQTLNHNVMYWYQQKSSQAPKLLFHYYDKDFNNEADTPDNFQSRRPNTSFCFLDIRSPGLGDTAMYLCATSRPRQGQAGSYNEQFFGPGTRLTVL.

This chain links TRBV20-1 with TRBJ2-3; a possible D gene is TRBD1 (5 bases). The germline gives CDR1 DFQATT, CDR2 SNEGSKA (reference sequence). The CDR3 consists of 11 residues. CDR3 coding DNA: TGCAGAGCCGACAGTGATGATACGCAGTATTTT. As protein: CRADSDDTQYF.

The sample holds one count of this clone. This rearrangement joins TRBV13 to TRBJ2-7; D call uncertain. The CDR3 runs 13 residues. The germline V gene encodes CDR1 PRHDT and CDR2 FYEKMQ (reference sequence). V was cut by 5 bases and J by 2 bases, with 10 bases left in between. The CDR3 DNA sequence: TGTGCCAGCAGCGGAGTGAACACCTACGAGCAGTACTTC. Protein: CASSGVNTYEQYF.

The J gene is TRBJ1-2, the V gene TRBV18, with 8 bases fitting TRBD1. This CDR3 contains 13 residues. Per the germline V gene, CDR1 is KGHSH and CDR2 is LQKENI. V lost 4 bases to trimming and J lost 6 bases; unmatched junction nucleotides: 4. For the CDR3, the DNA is TGTGCCAGCTCACTACAGGGGGAGCATGGCTACACCTTC. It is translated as CASSLQGEHGYTF.